Given below is one TCR beta chain in context. These data belong to a study of patients and donors after allogeneic stem cell transplantation. This CDR3 is built from 14 residues. With V trimmed by 6 bases and J by 1 base, 4 bases remained unmatched. TCRdb independently ran MiXCR on the RT-PCR reads; one entry per CDR3 protein. This sample has approximately 140,000 distinct CDR3 sequences, with roughly two fifths found just once. Sequences were obtained from blood, either unsorted or a sorted T cell fraction (not recorded which). The sequence derives from a human donor who was either an allogeneic HSCT recipient or a stem cell or donor lymphocyte infusion donor (not recorded which). It is not recorded whose cells these are; they may come from a transplant donor. This chain joins TRBV12-3 or TRBV12-4 and TRBJ1-1; 8 bases agree with TRBD1. The CDR3 loop is CASRGQARNTEAFF. DNA for the CDR3: TGTGCCAGCAGGGGACAGGCGAGGAACACTGAAGCTTTCTTT.